The 31 T cell receptor beta chains given below trace back to one sample, sequenced in a study of blood T cell repertoires in COVID-19. TCRdb's table, derived via immunoSEQ multiplex PCR, lists solely in-frame clones and lacks some. The table shows 65,000 to 90,000 clones, with 75% to 95% occurring only once. The sequenced sample consisted of peripheral blood. These receptors originate from a human donor in a cohort sampled during active COVID-19.

The chain recombines TRBV19 with TRBJ1-4; D uncertain. Germline V gene data show CDR1 as LNHDA and CDR2 as SQIVND (reference sequence). Trimming left V 5 bases short and J 0 bases short, with 7 bases between. This CDR3 comprises 14 residues. CDR3 amino acids: CASSSPATNEKLFF. DNA of the CDR3: TGTGCCAGTAGTTCACCAGCAACTAATGAAAAACTGTTTTTT.

The V and J genes are TRBV2 and TRBJ2-1; D might be TRBD2 (6 bases). CDR3 length: 14 amino acids. V lost 7 bases and J lost 6, with 16 bases in between. Germline CDR1 and CDR2: SNHLY and FYNNEI. The CDR3 DNA reads TGTGCCAGCACGAAGGGGTTAGCGGCCAATGAGCAGTTCTTC. The encoded protein is CASTKGLAANEQFF.

This chain joins TRBV18 and TRBJ2-1; 7 bases map to TRBD2. Trimming removed 5 bases from V and 8 bases from J; junction bases left unmatched: 0. Looked up from germline, CDR1 is KGHSH and CDR2 is LQKENI. The CDR3 has 11 amino acids. CDR3 residues: CASSGRDEQFF. In nucleotides, the CDR3 is TGTGCCAGCTCAGGGAGGGATGAGCAGTTCTTC.

V and J are TRBV7-6 and TRBJ1-6, with 7 bases lining up with TRBD1. The CDR3 runs to 15 residues. The germline gives CDR1 SGHVS, CDR2 FNYEAQ. V gave up 1 base and J gave up 5 bases; unmatched junction bases: 2. CDR3 protein: CASSLETGNNSPLHF. Written as DNA, the CDR3 is TGTGCCAGCAGCTTAGAGACAGGGAATAATTCACCCCTCCACTTT. Full variable domain (rest looked up from reference TRBV7-6 and TRBJ1-6): GAGVSQSPRYKVTKRGQDVALRCDPISGHVSLYWYRQALGQGPEFLTYFNYEAQQDKSGLPNDRFSAERPEGSISTLTIQRTEQRDSAMYRCASSLETGNNSPLHFGNGTRLTVT.

The chain links TRBV5-1 to TRBJ2-5; 7 bases match TRBD2. J was trimmed by 3 bases and V by 4 bases; bases with no gene match: 9. Germline V gene sequence: CDR1 SGHRS, CDR2 YFSETQ. There are 15 residues in the CDR3. CDR3 DNA: TGCGCCAGCAGCCCGGGGGGTGCGGGGGAAGAGACCCAGTACTTC. It yields the protein CASSPGGAGEETQYF.

This clone was recorded a few times. The V gene is TRBV19, the J gene TRBJ1-5, with 7 bases identical to TRBD1. V lost 6 bases to trimming and J lost 2 bases; unmatched junction nucleotides: 10. The CDR3 has 16 residues. CDR1 is LNHDA, CDR2 SQIVND, per germline (reference sequence). CDR3 in amino acids: CASSNPSGTGNQPQHF. In DNA, the CDR3 is TGTGCCAGTAGCAATCCCTCCGGGACAGGCAATCAGCCCCAGCATTTT.

This clone is a singleton in its sample. The CDR3 reads CASTLGPNEQFF. The CDR3 DNA sequence: TGTGCCAGCACCCTGGGGCCCAATGAGCAGTTCTTC. This chain uses TRBV12-3 or TRBV12-4 with TRBJ2-1; a weak D match, TRBD1 (5 bases). The CDR3 runs to 12 residues. Between the trimmed V and J ends, which lost 7 bases and 6 bases, there was a span of 10 bases.

V usage is TRBV5-6 and J usage is TRBJ1-2; D not resolved. The V and J ends lost 3 bases and 5 bases respectively, with 8 bases between them. Germline CDR1 is SGHDT and CDR2 is YYEEEE. This CDR3 has 12 residues. The CDR3 DNA follows: TGTGCCAGCAGCTCCCCTGAGTATGGCTACACCTTC. Protein: CASSSPEYGYTF.

The genes are TRBV4-3 and TRBJ1-1, with TRBD1 as a possible D gene (6 bases). Per the germline V gene, CDR1 is LGHNA and CDR2 is YSLEER. This CDR3 comprises 15 residues. Deletions cut 1 base from V and 6 bases from J, with 15 bases between. The DNA for the CDR3 is TGCGCCAGCAGCCAAGCCCTCGACAGGCCCCCTGAAGCTTTCTTT. Translation gives CASSQALDRPPEAFF.

The rearrangement uses TRBV19 and TRBJ2-1, with TRBD1 matching 9 bases. Per the germline V gene, CDR1 is LNHDA and CDR2 is SQIVND (reference sequence). The CDR3 extends over 15 amino acids. Trimming took 3 bases from V and 8 from J; bases not matched to a gene: 8. CDR3 sequence: CASSIGTGTGDEQFF. CDR3 in DNA: TGTGCCAGTAGTATCGGGACAGGGACGGGGGATGAGCAGTTCTTC.

The chain uses TRBV7-6 and TRBJ2-2; TRBD2 aligns across 9 bases. The germline V gene encodes CDR1 SGHVS and CDR2 FNYEAQ. Germline trimming cut 5 bases from V and 6 bases from J; bases unmatched to any gene: 19. The CDR3 covers 19 residues. This chain's CDR3 is CASSRWEVAGAPPSGELFF. CDR3 DNA: TGTGCCAGCAGCCGCTGGGAGGTAGCGGGGGCGCCTCCCTCCGGGGAGCTGTTTTTT.

V and J are TRBV18 and TRBJ2-3; the match to TRBD2 covers 8 bases. The CDR3 extends over 17 amino acids. Germline V gene lookup returns CDR1 KGHSH and CDR2 LQKENI. The V and J ends lost 0 bases and 2 bases, in that order; junction bases with no gene match: 7. The CDR3 reads CASSPPRLAGATDTQYF. In DNA form, the CDR3 reads TGTGCCAGCTCACCACCGAGGCTAGCGGGCGCCACAGATACGCAGTATTTT.

This clone came up once. V is TRBV28 and J is TRBJ2-5, with 13 bases aligning to TRBD2. The germline V gene encodes CDR1 MDHEN and CDR2 SYDVKM. The CDR3 is 18 residues long. Unmatched junction bases numbered 11, after V lost 5 bases and J lost 2 bases. CDR3 sequence reads: CASSLTSGGALGQETQYF. CDR3 sequence (DNA): TGTGCCAGCAGTCTAACTAGCGGGGGGGCCTTGGGTCAAGAGACCCAGTACTTC. Combining the CDR3 with reference TRBV28 and TRBJ2-5 gives the whole variable domain DVKVTQSSRYLVKRTGEKVFLECVQDMDHENMFWYRQDPGLGLRLIYFSYDVKMKEKGDIPEGYSVSREKKERFSLILESASTNQTSMYLCASSLTSGGALGQETQYFGPGTRLLVL.

V usage is TRBV4-2 and J usage is TRBJ2-1; 15 bases agree with TRBD2. V was clipped by 4 bases and J by 9 bases; unmatched bases: 7. The V gene's germline CDR1 is LGHNA and CDR2 YNFKEQ. CDR3 length equals 16 residues. DNA for the CDR3: TGTGCCAGCAGCCCTCGAGGACTAGCGGGGGGGGTTGAGCAGTTCTTC. Encoded protein: CASSPRGLAGGVEQFF.

This clone was seen only a few times. The chain recombines TRBV29-1 with TRBJ2-3; 7 bases map to TRBD1. Trimming took 6 bases from V and 2 from J; bases not matched to a gene: 8. Germline V CDR1 and CDR2: SQVTM, ANQGSEA. CDR3 length: 14 residues. CDR3 DNA sequence: TGCAGCGTGAAAACAGGGGTCTCCACAGATACGCAGTATTTT. It is translated as CSVKTGVSTDTQYF.

The rearrangement joins TRBV7-8 to TRBJ1-1; D is unclear. Germline V CDR1 and CDR2: SGHVS, FQNEAQ. Trimming removed 3 bases from V and 7 bases from J, with 12 bases in between. The CDR3 loop spans 13 amino acids. For the CDR3, the DNA is TGTGCCAGCAGCTTCATTGTGGGCAGTGAAGCTTTCTTT. As protein: CASSFIVGSEAFF. Complete variable domain (other parts from reference TRBV7-8 and TRBJ1-1): GAGVSQSPRYKVAKRGQDVALRCDPISGHVSLFWYQQALGQGPEFLTYFQNEAQLDKSGLPSDRFFAERPEGSVSTLKIQRTQQEDSAVYLCASSFIVGSEAFFGQGTRLTVV.

The chain employs TRBV6-5 and TRBJ2-3, with TRBD2 matching over 11 bases. The CDR3 consists of 15 residues. Germline-derived CDR1 and CDR2 are MNHEY and SVGAGI. With V trimmed by 7 bases and J by 3 bases, 6 bases remained unmatched. The CDR3 is CASTLLAGDTDTQYF. CDR3 DNA sequence: TGTGCCAGCACCCTACTAGCGGGGGATACAGATACGCAGTATTTT.

J is TRBJ2-1 and V is TRBV5-1; 11 bases line up with TRBD1. CDR1 is SGHRS and CDR2 is YFSETQ in the germline V gene. The CDR3 is 14 amino acids. The junction had 4 bases not matched to a gene; V was cut back by 3 bases and J by 8 bases. The DNA for the CDR3 is TGCGCCAGCAGCTCGGGGACAGGGGGGGATGAGCAGTTCTTC. This sequence encodes CASSSGTGGDEQFF.

V is TRBV15 and J is TRBJ1-1, with 9 positions matching TRBD1. This CDR3 is 14 amino acids long. The J segment lost 4 bases and the V segment lost 5 bases, leaving 5 bases of the junction unmatched. From germline, CDR1 is LNHNV and CDR2 YYDKDF (reference sequence). CDR3 sequence: CATSGTGITTEAFF. The CDR3 DNA sequence: TGTGCCACCAGCGGGACAGGGATCACCACTGAAGCTTTCTTT. The full variable domain, rest sourced from reference TRBV15 and TRBJ1-1, is DAMVIQNPRYQVTQFGKPVTLSCSQTLNHNVMYWYQQKSSQAPKLLFHYYDKDFNNEADTPDNFQSRRPNTSFCFLDIRSPGLGDTAMYLCATSGTGITTEAFFGQGTRLTVV.

Points on this clone: Other DNA sequences in this specimen translate into the identical CDR3. The gene calls are TRBV7-9 and TRBJ2-2; D uncertain. The CDR3 is made up of 15 amino acids. CDR1 and CDR2 (germline): SEHNR, FQNEAQ (reference sequence). V was clipped by 3 bases and J by 1 base, with 9 bases between them. This CDR3 is CASSLASGNTGELFF. In DNA form, the CDR3 reads TGTGCCAGCAGCTTGGCCTCGGGGAACACCGGGGAGCTGTTTTTT.

The gene calls are TRBV5-4 and TRBJ2-1; the match to TRBD2 covers 9 bases. Germline CDR1 reads SGHNT; CDR2 reads YYREEE (reference sequence). This CDR3 is 14 amino acids long. V lost 0 bases, J lost 8 bases, and 3 bases stayed unmatched. CDR3 amino acids: CASSLDRGGDEQFF. The CDR3 DNA is TGTGCCAGCAGCTTGGATCGCGGGGGGGATGAGCAGTTCTTC.

The rearrangement uses TRBV6-4 and TRBJ1-4, with D perhaps TRBD1 (6 bases). Deletions cut 4 bases from V and 6 bases from J, with 15 bases between. The length of the CDR3 is 15 residues. Germline V lookup: CDR1 MRHNA, CDR2 SNTAGT. The CDR3: CASSVRTALYEKLFF. For the CDR3, the DNA is TGTGCCAGCAGTGTTAGGACAGCCTTGTATGAAAAACTGTTTTTT.

The chain couples TRBV3-1 (or the pseudogene TRBV3-2) to TRBJ1-6, with a weak D call TRBD1 (5 bases). V was pared by 4 bases and J by 14 bases, with 18 bases between. The CDR3 covers 14 residues. Germline V CDR1 and CDR2: LGHDT, YNNKEL (reference sequence). The CDR3 bases are TGTGCCAGCAGCCGGTTTCAGGAGGGGTTTGCCCTCCACTTT. Its protein product is CASSRFQEGFALHF.

This chain uses TRBV27 with TRBJ2-3; 16 bases are a match to TRBD2. Germline CDR1 reads MNHEY; CDR2 reads SMNVEV (reference sequence). Trimming removed 3 bases from V and 4 bases from J; junction bases left unmatched: 13. This CDR3 contains 20 residues. CDR3 sequence: CASSFQGLAGGPRYADTQYF. CDR3 nucleotide sequence: TGTGCCAGCAGTTTTCAGGGACTAGCGGGGGGGCCCAGGTATGCAGATACGCAGTATTTT.

This clone was seen a single time. This chain connects TRBV5-1 to TRBJ2-1, with 11 nucleotides matching TRBD1. After removal of 4 bases from V and 11 bases from J, the junction contained 8 bases not matched to a gene. The germline V gene has CDR1 SGHRS and CDR2 YFSETQ. There are 14 residues in the CDR3. The CDR3 nucleotides read TGCGCCAGCAGCCTATCGGGGACAGGGGGTCAGCAGTTCTTC. Protein sequence: CASSLSGTGGQQFF.

The chain links TRBV12-3 or TRBV12-4 to TRBJ1-5; D remains ambiguous. The CDR3 loop spans 13 amino acids. Deletions cut 6 bases from V and 2 bases from J, with 8 bases between. The CDR3, as DNA: TGTGCCAGCAGCCCGTTAGGCAATCAGCCCCAGCATTTT. Its protein product is CASSPLGNQPQHF.

V gene TRBV6-6 combines with J gene TRBJ1-5, with 7 bases lining up with TRBD1. Germline CDR1 and CDR2: MNHNY and SVGAGI (reference sequence). J lost 3 bases, V lost 8 bases, and 4 bases had no gene match. There are 13 residues in the CDR3. CDR3: CASGGQFNQPQHF. The CDR3 DNA follows: TGTGCCAGCGGGGGACAGTTCAATCAGCCCCAGCATTTT.

V is TRBV5-6 and J is TRBJ1-4; 11 nucleotides align to TRBD1. The V segment lost 5 bases and the J segment 5 bases; nucleotides outside the gene matches: 5. The CDR3 consists of 15 residues. Germline CDR1 SGHDT, CDR2 YYEEEE. CDR3 DNA: TGTGCCAGCAGACGGACAGGGGGCTTGAATGAAAAACTGTTTTTT. Its protein is CASRRTGGLNEKLFF. Full variable domain (missing parts from reference TRBV5-6 and TRBJ1-4): DAGVTQSPTHLIKTRGQQVTLRCSPKSGHDTVSWYQQALGQGPQFIFQYYEEEERQRGNFPDRFSGHQFPNYSSELNVNALLLGDSALYLCASRRTGGLNEKLFFGSGTQLSVL.

V gene TRBV7-8 combines with J gene TRBJ1-5; a possible D gene is TRBD1 (6 bases). Per the germline V gene, CDR1 is SGHVS and CDR2 is FQNEAQ. The CDR3 consists of 15 residues. Trimming took 0 bases from V and 3 from J, leaving 9 bases between them. The DNA of the CDR3 is TGTGCCAGCAGCTTAGCGGGGGCCAACAATCAGCCCCAGCATTTT. Protein product: CASSLAGANNQPQHF. Combining the CDR3 with reference TRBV7-8 and TRBJ1-5 gives the whole variable domain GAGVSQSPRYKVAKRGQDVALRCDPISGHVSLFWYQQALGQGPEFLTYFQNEAQLDKSGLPSDRFFAERPEGSVSTLKIQRTQQEDSAVYLCASSLAGANNQPQHFGDGTRLSIL.

The chain carries TRBV27 and TRBJ1-1; D not resolved. This CDR3 is built from 14 residues. V gave up 3 bases and J gave up 9 bases, with 17 bases separating them. Per germline, CDR1 MNHEY and CDR2 SMNVEV (reference sequence). The CDR3 here is CASSFQGSGTKAFF. The CDR3 nucleotides read TGTGCCAGCAGTTTTCAAGGGAGTGGTACTAAAGCTTTCTTT.

V gene TRBV2 combines with J gene TRBJ1-2; 9 nucleotides line up with TRBD1. The length of the CDR3 is 16 residues. Germline CDR1 is SNHLY and CDR2 is FYNNEI. The V and J ends lost 1 base and 4 bases, in that order; junction bases with no gene match: 7. The CDR3 region has the DNA TGTGCCAGCAGTGAAGGGGCGACAGGGGGTCTCTATGGCTACACCTTC. Translated: CASSEGATGGLYGYTF.